This is a list of T cell receptor beta chains from one sample in a study of T-cell memory formation after mild COVID-19. MiXCR, run by TCRdb on the 5' RACE reads, gives a single entry per CDR3 protein. Of roughly 400,000 distinct CDR3 sequences in the sample, 24% are singletons; the top ten hold around 9.5%. Sequenced sample: PBMCs or a T cell subset sorted from them (not recorded which). These receptors all come from an adult woman who had mild COVID-19 (a few samples of this study predate the infection). Cell type and time point are not known. Both conserved end residues are part of each CDR3. The D gene is left open where the match is weak.

>TRBV24-1|TRBJ1-2|TRBD1
CATSVGQGGYTF
>TRBV15|TRBJ2-5|.
CATSRGRSQETQYF
>TRBV9|TRBJ2-2|.
CASSVLSDTGELFF
>TRBV7-2|TRBJ2-3|TRBD1
CASSRDSTSTDTQYF
>TRBV12-3/TRBV12-4|TRBJ2-5|.
CASSYGERYSGTQYF
>TRBV20-1|TRBJ2-7|.
CSAPLQGREQYF
>TRBV29-1|TRBJ2-1|.
CSVGDGGFSYNEQFF
>TRBV6-1|TRBJ2-7|TRBD2
CASSERTSGGGEQYF
>TRBV7-6|TRBJ2-3|.
CASSSLLSRRGTDTQYF
>TRBV13|TRBJ2-7|TRBD1
CASRHRGSGYEQYF
>TRBV4-2|TRBJ1-2|TRBD1
CASSHPGQESYGYTF
>TRBV4-1|TRBJ1-1|.
CASSQYIRGWTEAFF
>TRBV27|TRBJ2-7|.
CASSSSSDYEQYF
>TRBV30|TRBJ2-1|.
CAWSAFLRGYNEQFF
>TRBV12-3/TRBV12-4|TRBJ2-1|.
CASSLEVRGLVGNEQFF
>TRBV27|TRBJ2-1|TRBD1
CASSRDRAGNEQFF
>TRBV5-1|TRBJ2-4|.
CASSTGAAENIQYF
>TRBV7-9|TRBJ2-6|.
CASSLRGGAGANVLTF
>TRBV19|TRBJ1-2|TRBD1
CASSNIQGAYGYGYTF
>TRBV20-1|TRBJ2-2|.
CSARDRRDLNTGELFF
>TRBV12-3/TRBV12-4|TRBJ1-2|TRBD1
CASRLQGHPRGYTF
>TRBV24-1|TRBJ1-5|.
CATSSRRDGSNQPQHF
>TRBV6-1|TRBJ2-1|TRBD1
CASSEGTGSYNEQFF
>TRBV18|TRBJ2-2|.
CASSPPWQGSTGELFF
>TRBV7-2|TRBJ1-2|.
CASSLGGGPIGYTF
>TRBV5-4|TRBJ2-2|.
CASSLAGHTGELFF
>TRBV3-1|TRBJ2-3|TRBD2
CASRTTSGGTLSTDTQYF
>TRBV11-2|TRBJ1-2|.
CASSTGTEYGYTF
>TRBV29-1|TRBJ2-7|TRBD1
CSVDQGATYEQYF
>TRBV12-3/TRBV12-4|TRBJ2-5|TRBD1
CASSLGDRRETQYF
>TRBV5-1|TRBJ1-1|.
CASSLNSEMNTEAFF
>TRBV12-3/TRBV12-4|TRBJ2-1|.
CASSFGTQPVNEQFF
>TRBV7-3|TRBJ2-5|.
CASSLTRGKTQYF
>TRBV15|TRBJ1-6|.
CATSSPPTNDLHF
>TRBV13|TRBJ1-1|.
CASSFLSATGTNTEAFF
>TRBV4-1|TRBJ1-1|TRBD1
CASSQTRLGTGNIKAFF
>TRBV12-3/TRBV12-4|TRBJ2-1|.
CASSLALGNEQFF
>TRBV7-8|TRBJ1-1|TRBD1
CSSSFTPGQGYSEAFF
>TRBV20-1|TRBJ1-6|.
CSARDRAASGNSHLHF
>TRBV24-1|TRBJ2-2|.
CATSDPASAANTGELFF
>TRBV5-5|TRBJ2-3|TRBD2
CGSRFPGLAGTDTQYF
>TRBV2|TRBJ1-4|TRBD1
CASGAGGMREKLFF
>TRBV11-2|TRBJ2-7|.
CASSRTPRHEQYF
>TRBV9|TRBJ2-3|TRBD2
CASSVTSGGVTDTQYF
>TRBV29-1|TRBJ2-5|.
CSASWASETQYF
>TRBV6-6|TRBJ2-3|TRBD2
CASSYRHLAGGPTDTQYF
>TRBV12-3/TRBV12-4|TRBJ1-2|TRBD1
CASSRQGASYGYTF